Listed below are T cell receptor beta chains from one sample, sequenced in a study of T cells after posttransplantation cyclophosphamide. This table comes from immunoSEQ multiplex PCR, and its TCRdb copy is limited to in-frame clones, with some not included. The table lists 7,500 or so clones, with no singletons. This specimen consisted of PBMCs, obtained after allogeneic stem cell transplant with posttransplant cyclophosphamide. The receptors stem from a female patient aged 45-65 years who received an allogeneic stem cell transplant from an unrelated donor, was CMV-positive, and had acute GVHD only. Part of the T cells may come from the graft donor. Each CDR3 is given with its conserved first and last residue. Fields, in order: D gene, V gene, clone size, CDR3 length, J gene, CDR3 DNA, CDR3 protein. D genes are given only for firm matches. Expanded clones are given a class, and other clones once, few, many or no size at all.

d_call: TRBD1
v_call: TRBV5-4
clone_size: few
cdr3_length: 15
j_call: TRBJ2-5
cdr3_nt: TGTGCCAGCAGCCCAACAGGGGGCCTGTGGGAGACCCAGTACTTC
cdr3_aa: CASSPTGGLWETQYF

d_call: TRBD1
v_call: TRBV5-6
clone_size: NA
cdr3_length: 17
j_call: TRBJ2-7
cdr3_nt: TGTGCCAGCAGCTTGGGTCCTTTGACAGGGGGCTACTACGAGCAGTACTTC
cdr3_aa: CASSLGPLTGGYYEQYF

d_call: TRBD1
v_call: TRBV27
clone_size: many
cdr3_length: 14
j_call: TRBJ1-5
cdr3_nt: TGTGCCAGCAGTCCTACAGGGGGCAATCAGCCCCAGCATTTT
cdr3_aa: CASSPTGGNQPQHF

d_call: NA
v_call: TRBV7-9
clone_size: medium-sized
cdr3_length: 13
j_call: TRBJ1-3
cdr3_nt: TGTGCCAGCAGCTCTATCTCTGGAAACACCATATATTTT
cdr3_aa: CASSSISGNTIYF

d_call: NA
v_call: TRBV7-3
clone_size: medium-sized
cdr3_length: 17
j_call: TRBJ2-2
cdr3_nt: TGTGCCAGCAGCCAGCGATCCGGGGGAACTCGCACCGGGGAGCTGTTTTTT
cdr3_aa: CASSQRSGGTRTGELFF

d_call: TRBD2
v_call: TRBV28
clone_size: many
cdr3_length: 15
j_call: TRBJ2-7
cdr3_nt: TGTGCCAGCAGTCGAAACCGGGAGGAACCTTACGAGCAGTACTTC
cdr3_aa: CASSRNREEPYEQYF

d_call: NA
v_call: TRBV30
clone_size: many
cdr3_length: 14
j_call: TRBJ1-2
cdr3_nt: TGTGCCTGGAGTGTTTCCGGGAGACAGTATGGCTACACCTTC
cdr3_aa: CAWSVSGRQYGYTF

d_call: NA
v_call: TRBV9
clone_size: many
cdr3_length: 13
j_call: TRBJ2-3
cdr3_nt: TGTGCCAGCAGCACGTTGAGGATCGATACGCAGTATTTT
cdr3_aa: CASSTLRIDTQYF

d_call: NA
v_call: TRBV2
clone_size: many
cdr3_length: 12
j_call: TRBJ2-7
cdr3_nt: TGTGCCAGCACTGGGCAGACCTACGAGCAGTACTTC
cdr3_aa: CASTGQTYEQYF

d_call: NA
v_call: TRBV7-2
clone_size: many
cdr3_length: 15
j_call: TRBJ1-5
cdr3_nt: TGTGCCAGCAGCCCCTCGGGGGATAGCAATCAGCCCCAGCATTTT
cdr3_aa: CASSPSGDSNQPQHF

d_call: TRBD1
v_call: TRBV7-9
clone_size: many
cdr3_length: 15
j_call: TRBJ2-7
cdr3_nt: TGTGCCAGCTCCGGGCCGGACAGGGGAGTCTACGAGCAGTACTTC
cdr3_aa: CASSGPDRGVYEQYF

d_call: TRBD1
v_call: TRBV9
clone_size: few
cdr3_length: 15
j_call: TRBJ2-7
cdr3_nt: TGTGCCAGCTCACCGAGGACAGGACAAACCTACGAGCAGTACTTC
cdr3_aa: CASSPRTGQTYEQYF

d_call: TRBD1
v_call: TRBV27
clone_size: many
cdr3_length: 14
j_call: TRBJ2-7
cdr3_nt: TGTGCCAGCAGTATCCGACAGGGGGGCGGCGAGCAGTACTTC
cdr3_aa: CASSIRQGGGEQYF

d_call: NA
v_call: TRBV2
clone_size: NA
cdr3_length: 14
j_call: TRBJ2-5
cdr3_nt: TGTGCCAGCAGTGAACCGGCGGTACAAGAGACCCAGTACTTC
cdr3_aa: CASSEPAVQETQYF

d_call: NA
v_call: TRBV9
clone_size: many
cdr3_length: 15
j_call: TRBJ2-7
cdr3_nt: TGTGCCAGCAGCGTAACTAGCCTGAGCTCCTACGAGCAGTACTTC
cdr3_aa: CASSVTSLSSYEQYF

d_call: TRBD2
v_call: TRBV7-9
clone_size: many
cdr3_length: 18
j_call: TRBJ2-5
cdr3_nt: TGTGCCAGCAGCCGACGGGGACTAGCGGGAGTGGAGAAAGAGACCCAGTACTTC
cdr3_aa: CASSRRGLAGVEKETQYF

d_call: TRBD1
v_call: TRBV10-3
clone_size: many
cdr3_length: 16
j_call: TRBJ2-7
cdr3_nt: TGTGCCATCAGTGAGGGGAGGACAGGGTTTATCTACGAGCAGTACTTC
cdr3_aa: CAISEGRTGFIYEQYF

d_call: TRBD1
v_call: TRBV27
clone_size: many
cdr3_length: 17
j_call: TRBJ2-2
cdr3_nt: TGTGCCAGCAGTTTATTGCTGACAGGGCGGAACACCGGGGAGCTGTTTTTT
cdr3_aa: CASSLLLTGRNTGELFF

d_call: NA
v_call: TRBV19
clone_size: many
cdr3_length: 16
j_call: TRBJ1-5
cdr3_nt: TGTGCCAGTAGGTGGACAGACCTCAATAGCAATCAGCCCCAGCATTTT
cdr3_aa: CASRWTDLNSNQPQHF

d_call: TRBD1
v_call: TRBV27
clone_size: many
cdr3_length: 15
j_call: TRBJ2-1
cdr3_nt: TGTGCCAGCAGGCCCGGGACAGGGTCCTACAATGAGCAGTTCTTC
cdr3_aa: CASRPGTGSYNEQFF

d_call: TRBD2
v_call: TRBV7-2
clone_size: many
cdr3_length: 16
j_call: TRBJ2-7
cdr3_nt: TGTGCCAGCAGCTTATCATTTGTCGCTAGCGGCTACGAGCAGTACTTC
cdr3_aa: CASSLSFVASGYEQYF

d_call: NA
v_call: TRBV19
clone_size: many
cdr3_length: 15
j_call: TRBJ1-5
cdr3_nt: TGTGCCAGTAGTAAGGCCCTTGGGCGCAATCAGCCCCAGCATTTT
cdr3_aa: CASSKALGRNQPQHF

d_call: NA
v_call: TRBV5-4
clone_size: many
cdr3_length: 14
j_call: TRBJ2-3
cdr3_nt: TGTGCCAGCAGTCCCAGGGGAGAGTATGATACGCAGTATTTT
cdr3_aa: CASSPRGEYDTQYF